The clone carrying this TCR beta chain was detected ten times or more. Its antigen is not known. This specimen comes from a study of CD8+CD57+ T cells in acquired aplastic anemia. Whole-study context: An average of roughly 3 ug of DNA was obtained from sorted CD4+ and CD8+ cells. Where healthy donors were concerned, CD4+ cells averaged roughly 11 million reads. Study observations and caveats: Overlap between patients and controls comprised about 28 CD8+ CDR3 sequences. Between patients and controls, CD8+ Simpson's diversity did not vary significantly.

V shed 4 bases and J shed 4 bases, with 8 bases lying between them. Germline V CDR1 and CDR2: MNHNY, SVGAGI (reference sequence). The CDR3 length is 12 residues. CDR3 and TCR beta VDJ profiling relied on a genomic DNA template. TCRdb called the reads again in MiXCR, with one record for every CDR3 protein. The sample consists of around 64,000 distinct CDR3 sequences, around 55% of them appearing once. The clonotype was recovered from a human donor in good health, serving as a control. The chain has TRBV6-6 and TRBJ2-7; D gene uncertain. The sequenced sample was sorted CD4+, CD8+, or CD8+CD57+ T cells (not recorded which) from PBMCs. CDR3 in amino acids: CASSLEWYEQYF. The CDR3 nucleotides are TGTGCCAGCAGTTTAGAGTGGTACGAGCAGTACTTC.